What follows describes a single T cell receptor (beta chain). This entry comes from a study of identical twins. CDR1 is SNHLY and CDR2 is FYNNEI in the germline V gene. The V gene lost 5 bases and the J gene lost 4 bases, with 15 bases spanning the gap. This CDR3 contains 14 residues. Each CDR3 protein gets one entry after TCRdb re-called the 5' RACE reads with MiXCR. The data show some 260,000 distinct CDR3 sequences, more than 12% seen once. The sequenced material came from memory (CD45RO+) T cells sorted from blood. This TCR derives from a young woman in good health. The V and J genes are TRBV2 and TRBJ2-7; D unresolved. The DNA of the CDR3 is TGTGCCAGCAGTTACTGGGGTCTTGCGTACGAGCAGTACTTC. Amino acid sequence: CASSYWGLAYEQYF.